This T cell receptor (beta chain) was sequenced in a study of cytomegalovirus exposure and HLA in healthy donors. The PCR ran on 60 Vbeta and 13 Jbeta primers. Using immunoSEQ multiplex PCR, the repertoire was profiled, and TCRdb retains in-frame clones only, with some absent. Among 100,000 to 150,000 clones, about 11% were seen once, and the ten largest hold approximately 4.4%. Donors likely had unrecorded immune exposures despite being nominally healthy when sampled. As regards this clone: Antigen unknown.

This CDR3 is built from 15 residues. With 5 bases clipped from V and 5 bases from J, the junction kept 6 bases outside the gene matches. Looked up from germline, CDR1 is SGHVS and CDR2 is FQNEAQ. Study-level results: The productive fraction for most TCR beta V segments was about 87% or about 30% in an earlier analysis. In a later analysis, specific HLA alleles were associated with over 15,000 TCR beta sequences at a 0.05 false discovery rate. The records held CMV serostatus as the only immune exposure information.

This chain links TRBV7-8 with TRBJ2-5; 12 nucleotides agree with TRBD2. This sequence originates from a woman younger than 35 in good health and CMV-seropositive. Sequenced: PBMCs. CDR3 amino acids: CASSPRTSGDETQYF. The CDR3 DNA is TGTGCCAGCAGCCCCCGGACTAGCGGGGACGAGACCCAGTACTTC.